Below, 2 T cell receptor beta chains from the same sample are listed, as sequenced in a study of T cell changes during pregnancy in multiple sclerosis. Measured with immunoSEQ multiplex PCR; TCRdb has only the in-frame clones, and not every one. This table holds around 50,000 clones, 80% to 95% found once. The material was CD4+ T cells from peripheral blood mononuclear cells, obtained in the third trimester of pregnancy. These receptors originate from a female donor with multiple sclerosis, enrolled in a pregnancy study.

This clone was detected only a few times. The V and J genes are TRBV7-3 and TRBJ2-2; weak D call: TRBD2 (7 bases). Germline V gene data show CDR1 as SGHTA and CDR2 as FQGTGA. This CDR3 has 15 residues. Trimming removed 7 bases at V and 3 bases at J, with 15 bases between. CDR3 nucleotide sequence: TGTGCCAGCACCAAAGGGGGGGGCCACACCGGGGAGCTGTTTTTT. Its translation: CASTKGGGHTGELFF.

The chain employs TRBV5-6 and TRBJ1-2, with a possible D match to TRBD1 (5 bases). The CDR3 runs to 14 residues. Germline V gives CDR1 SGHDT, CDR2 YYEEEE. The V end was cut by 0 bases, the J end by 4 bases, with 10 bases between. The CDR3 reads CASSLGRDFYGYTF. As DNA, the CDR3 is TGTGCCAGCAGCTTGGGCAGGGATTTCTATGGCTACACCTTC.